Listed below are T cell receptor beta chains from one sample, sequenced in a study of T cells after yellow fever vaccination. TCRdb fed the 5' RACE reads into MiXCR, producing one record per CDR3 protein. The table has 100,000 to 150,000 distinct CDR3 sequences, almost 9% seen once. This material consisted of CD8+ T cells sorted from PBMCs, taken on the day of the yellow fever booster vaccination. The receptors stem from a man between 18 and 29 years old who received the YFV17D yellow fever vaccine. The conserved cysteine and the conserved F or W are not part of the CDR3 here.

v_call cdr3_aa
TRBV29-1 SVEDSALPSNEQF
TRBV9 ASSRRDGWYEQY
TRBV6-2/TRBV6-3 ASSPPGLTYEQY
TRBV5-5 ASSLAGLPTSTDTQY
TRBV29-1 SGRDGYEQY
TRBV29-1 SAPLSAGELF
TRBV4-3 ASSPSSGVQETQY
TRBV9 ASSDEFSGNTIY
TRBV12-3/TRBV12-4 ASSLFSRQGATGELF
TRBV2 ASSGTGIYEQY
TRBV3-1 ASSQDETAANYGYT
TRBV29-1 SVERGAGSSYEQY
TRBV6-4 ASSPRDTGELF
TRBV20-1 SARLSPGLAGRDNEQF
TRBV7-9 ASSRQLNSDTQY
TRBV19 ASRTGWDQPQH
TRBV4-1 ASSTGSEQF
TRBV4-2 ASSRSGAFNTGELF
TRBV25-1 ASTERQGVQTEAF
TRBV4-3 ASSQDTSGWTQY
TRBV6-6 ASSYSIAVAKNIQY
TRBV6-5 ASSLSAEGKEKLF
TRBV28 ASRPQGANSGNTIY
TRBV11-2 ASSLVAGGHNEQF
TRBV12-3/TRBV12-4 ASSLAQRSTEAF
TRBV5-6 ASSLLAKNIQY
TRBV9 ASSADRQGIYGYT
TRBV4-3 ASSPSSASNEKLF
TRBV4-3 ASSQGEGVGNSPLH
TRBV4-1 ASSSGGLGQPQH
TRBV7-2 ASSLNRQRETQY
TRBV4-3 ASSQETRAGGPNTGELF
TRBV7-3 ASSTGQGNGYT
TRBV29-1 SVGSLNGYT
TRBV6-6 ASSYPREYEQF
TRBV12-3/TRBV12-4 ASSDKSSGNTIY
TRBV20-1 SARGGTSSYEQY
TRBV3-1 ASSQVTVYNEQF
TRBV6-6 ASRLTALSNQPQH
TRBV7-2 ASSLDGDTQNQETQY
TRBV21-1 ASSKGQLAKNIQY
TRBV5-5 ASSQFSTGAPPSSTDTQY
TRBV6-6 ASSKLLTSAKETQY
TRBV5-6 ASSLYWVMNTEAF
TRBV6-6 ASSYSQGETDTEAF